These T cell receptor beta chains were read from a single sample in a study of T cell repertoires in aging, cancer and after chemotherapy. A single record per CDR3 protein comes from TCRdb applying MiXCR to the multiplex PCR reads. The sample holds roughly 6,600 distinct CDR3 sequences, over 20% seen once. The sequencing sample was made of blood. The origin of the receptors is a human donor with a blood cancer. The CDR3 runs from the conserved cysteine through the conserved F or W. A D gene is named only where the DNA matches it firmly. Clone size is given for some rows only: seen once, a few or many times, or a class if the clone is expanded.

medium-sized,NA,TRBJ1-1,TRBV30,CAWSVGEYTEAFF,TGTGCCTGGAGTGTAGGGGAGTACACTGAAGCTTTCTTT
medium-sized,TRBD2,TRBJ2-3,TRBV27,CASSFSSGGRTDTQYF,TGTGCCAGCAGTTTCTCTAGCGGGGGGCGCACAGATACGCAGTATTTT
medium-sized,TRBD1,TRBJ2-2,TRBV12-3/TRBV12-4,CASRGDRAGTGELFF,TGTGCCAGCAGGGGGGACAGGGCGGGCACCGGGGAGCTGTTTTTT
medium-sized,TRBD2,TRBJ2-1,TRBV30,CASSRVGLDNEQFF,TGTGCCTCCTCAAGAGTGGGACTAGACAATGAGCAGTTCTTC
NA,NA,TRBJ1-1,TRBV6-1,CASNPWGVNTEAFF,TGTGCCAGCAACCCCTGGGGGGTGAACACTGAAGCTTTCTTT
medium-sized,NA,TRBJ2-5,TRBV7-6,CASSHGEETQYF,TGTGCCAGCAGCCACGGGGAAGAGACCCAGTACTTC
NA,NA,TRBJ2-2,TRBV20-1,CSARYELGTGELFF,TGCAGTGCGCGATACGAACTGGGGACCGGGGAGCTGTTTTTT
few,TRBD2,TRBJ2-5,TRBV20-1,CSATGTSGTQETQYF,TGCAGTGCAACCGGGACTAGCGGGACCCAAGAGACCCAGTACTTC
medium-sized,NA,TRBJ2-7,TRBV19,CASSQGWGGYEQYF,TGTGCCAGTAGTCAGGGGTGGGGTGGCTACGAGCAGTACTTC
medium-sized,NA,TRBJ1-1,TRBV19,CASSGSGTEAFF,TGTGCCAGTAGTGGCTCCGGGACGGAAGCTTTCTTT
few,TRBD2,TRBJ2-5,TRBV5-1,CASSQTSPPETQYF,TGCGCCAGCAGCCAGACTAGCCCCCCTGAGACCCAGTACTTC
few,NA,TRBJ1-1,TRBV27,CASSLGGNTEAFF,TGTGCCAGCAGTTTGGGGGGGAACACTGAAGCTTTCTTT
NA,NA,TRBJ2-5,TRBV5-5,CASSPQGGVGETQYF,TGTGCCAGCAGCCCACAGGGGGGGGTTGGGGAGACCCAGTACTTC
medium-sized,TRBD1,TRBJ2-3,TRBV18,CASSPTDRGEGDTQYF,TGTGCCAGCTCACCGACGGACAGGGGTGAGGGAGATACGCAGTATTTT
medium-sized,TRBD2,TRBJ2-7,TRBV6-5,CASTKAGRSYEQYF,TGTGCCAGCACTAAAGCGGGACGCTCCTACGAGCAGTACTTC
medium-sized,TRBD2,TRBJ2-3,TRBV6-1,CASSILLAASTDTQYF,TGTGCCAGCAGTATACTACTAGCGGCAAGCACAGATACGCAGTATTTT
NA,NA,TRBJ2-7,TRBV19,CASSQGKGVGYEQYF,TGTGCCAGTAGTCAAGGAAAGGGGGTTGGCTACGAGCAATACTTC
medium-sized,TRBD2,TRBJ2-2,TRBV6-1,CASSEVGGYPGELFF,TGTGCCAGCAGTGAAGTCGGGGGGTATCCCGGGGAGCTGTTTTTT
medium-sized,NA,TRBJ2-7,TRBV29-1,CSVGGKGDEQYF,TGCAGCGTTGGGGGTAAAGGGGACGAGCAGTACTTC
NA,NA,TRBJ2-7,TRBV19,CASSYSRSVHEQYF,TGTGCCAGTAGTTATAGTAGGTCAGTGCACGAGCAGTACTTC
NA,TRBD2,TRBJ2-2,TRBV10-3,CAIRLTSGGAVAGELFF,TGTGCCATCAGACTGACTAGCGGGGGGGCAGTCGCCGGGGAGCTGTTTTTT
medium-sized,NA,TRBJ2-3,TRBV5-6,CASSLMLMGTDTQYF,TGTGCCAGCAGCTTGATGCTTATGGGCACAGATACGCAGTATTTT